These 26 T cell receptor beta chains were sequenced from one sample in a study of blood T cell repertoires in COVID-19. The assay was immunoSEQ multiplex PCR, and TCRdb's table has in-frame clones only and misses some. Here the sample spans around 160,000 clones, more than 80% being singletons. Sequenced input: peripheral blood. The source of these receptors is a man younger than 35 with COVID-19, enrolled during active disease.

This clone was seen only a few times. This chain uses TRBV20-1 with TRBJ1-6; perhaps TRBD1 as D (5 bases). The germline V gene encodes CDR1 DFQATT and CDR2 SNEGSKA (reference sequence). The length of the CDR3 is 13 residues. Trimming left V 3 bases short and J 9 bases short, with 12 bases between. As DNA, the CDR3 is TGCAGTGCTAGTCGGAGGGGAGGTTCACCCCTCCACTTT. Encoded protein: CSASRRGGSPLHF.

In this sample, this clone turned up once. This chain connects TRBV5-5 to TRBJ2-7; D is unclear. Germline V gene lookup returns CDR1 SGHKS and CDR2 YYEKEE (reference sequence). V gave up 4 bases and J gave up 3 bases, with 14 bases separating them. The CDR3 runs 14 residues. In DNA, the CDR3 is TGTGCCAGCAGCCCAGTTTCGAATTTCTACGAGCAGTACTTC. Protein product: CASSPVSNFYEQYF.

This clone has a handful of counts. The gene calls are TRBV18 and TRBJ2-7, with 9 bases aligning to TRBD2. With V trimmed by 6 bases and J by 12 bases, 15 bases remained unmatched. Germline-derived CDR1 and CDR2 are KGHSH and LQKENI. The CDR3 runs to 14 residues. CDR3 loop: CASSQVGREGPSYF. CDR3 nucleotides: TGTGCCAGCTCCCAGGTTGGGCGGGAGGGCCCCTCGTACTTC. The variable domain in full, with the rest retrieved from reference TRBV18 and TRBJ2-7, is NAGVMQNPRHLVRRRGQEARLRCSPMKGHSHVYWYRQLPEEGLKFMVYLQKENIIDESGMPKERFSAEFPKEGPSILRIQQVVRGDSAAYFCASSQVGREGPSYFGPGTRLTVT.

About this clone: The junction departs from the called germline gene at one end, perhaps through a read error. The rearrangement links TRBV27 to TRBJ1-4; 7 nucleotides agree with TRBD1. This CDR3 is 15 amino acids long. Germline CDR1 and CDR2: MNHEY and SMNVEV (reference sequence). In DNA, the CDR3 is TGTGCCAGCAGTTTATCCCCAGGGGGTAGTGAAAAACTGCTTTTT. This translates into CASSLSPGGSEKLLF.

The chain combines TRBV4-1 with TRBJ2-7; the match to TRBD1 covers 7 bases. The germline V gene encodes CDR1 MGHRA and CDR2 YSYEKL. Trimming at V came to 3 bases and at J to 4 bases, leaving 6 bases not matched to a gene. This CDR3 comprises 14 residues. CDR3 residues: CASSQPGQQYEQYF. CDR3 nucleotide sequence: TGCGCCAGCAGCCAGCCGGGACAGCAGTACGAGCAGTACTTC.

The J gene is TRBJ1-5, the V gene TRBV14, with 11 bases identical to TRBD1. CDR1 and CDR2 (germline): SGHDN, FVKESK. The CDR3 totals 18 residues. V shed 1 base, J shed 7 bases, and the junction held 12 bases outside the gene matches. The CDR3 DNA reads TGTGCCAGCAGCCAAGCCCCCCGGACAGGGGGCATGAGGCAGCCCCAGCATTTT. Residues: CASSQAPRTGGMRQPQHF.

The chain links TRBV5-4 to TRBJ1-1, with TRBD1 identical over 7 bases. V shed 2 bases and J 5 bases; nucleotides not matched to a gene: 12. CDR1 and CDR2 (germline): SGHNT, YYREEE (reference sequence). The CDR3 has 16 residues. As DNA, the CDR3 is TGTGCCAGCAGCTTCCCGATACAGGGGAGAGGGACTGAAGCTTTCTTT. Protein product: CASSFPIQGRGTEAFF.

V usage is TRBV5-4 and J usage is TRBJ2-7; the D gene is possibly TRBD2 (6 bases). The V gene's germline CDR1 is SGHNT and CDR2 YYREEE (reference sequence). The V gene lost 1 base and the J gene lost 3 bases, with 14 bases spanning the gap. CDR3 length equals 15 residues. CDR3 amino acids: CASSLLLGGGYEQYF. The CDR3 bases are TGTGCCAGCAGCTTGCTACTTGGGGGAGGCTACGAGCAGTACTTC.

V gene TRBV4-2 combines with J gene TRBJ2-1, with 12 positions matching TRBD2. CDR1 is LGHNA and CDR2 is YNFKEQ in the germline V gene. With 2 bases clipped from V and 2 bases from J, the junction kept 7 bases outside the gene matches. The CDR3 extends over 18 amino acids. The chain's CDR3 is CASSQWLAGGSAYNEQFF. CDR3 nucleotide sequence: TGTGCCAGCAGCCAATGGCTAGCGGGAGGGTCTGCCTACAATGAGCAGTTCTTC.

The chain recombines TRBV7-2 with TRBJ2-7; D is possibly TRBD2 (6 bases). V shed 1 base and J shed 3 bases, with 10 bases lying between them. The V gene's germline CDR1 is SGHTA and CDR2 FQGNSA. This CDR3 contains 14 residues. CDR3 bases: TGTGCCAGCAGCTTAGTGGGACTTAACTACGAGCAGTACTTC. Translated: CASSLVGLNYEQYF.

V and J are TRBV6-6 and TRBJ2-7; TRBD2 is a possible D gene (6 bases). Trimming removed 6 bases from V and 3 bases from J, with 15 bases in between. CDR1 and CDR2 (germline): MNHNY, SVGAGI (reference sequence). The CDR3 covers 14 residues. CDR3 nucleotides: TGTGCCAGCAGGGGGGGTAGCGGCCTCTACGAGCAGTACTTC. Translating gives CASRGGSGLYEQYF.

The chain carries TRBV7-2 and TRBJ1-1, with 8 bases identical to TRBD1. The CDR3 extends over 14 amino acids. Unmatched junction bases numbered 1, after V lost 4 bases and J lost 0 bases. Germline V gene sequence: CDR1 SGHTA, CDR2 FQGNSA. The CDR3 DNA follows: TGTGCCAGCAGCTCGACAGGGGTGAACACTGAAGCTTTCTTT. Its translation is CASSSTGVNTEAFF.

The chain has TRBV7-2 and TRBJ1-5; 10 bases align to TRBD1. The germline V gene encodes CDR1 SGHTA and CDR2 FQGNSA. The CDR3 runs 16 residues. V lost 3 bases to trimming and J lost 2 bases; unmatched junction nucleotides: 4. The CDR3 DNA is TGTGCCAGCAGCTTGTACGGGACAGGGGGCAATCAGCCCCAGCATTTT. It is translated as CASSLYGTGGNQPQHF. Combining the CDR3 with reference TRBV7-2 and TRBJ1-5 gives the whole variable domain GAGVSQSPSNKVTEKGKDVELRCDPISGHTALYWYRQSLGQGLEFLIYFQGNSAPDKSGLPSDRFSAERTGGSVSTLTIQRTQQEDSAVYLCASSLYGTGGNQPQHFGDGTRLSIL.

J is TRBJ2-6 and V is TRBV28, with D unresolved. Trimming stripped 6 bases from V and 3 bases from J, with 24 bases between. The CDR3 covers 19 residues. Germline V gene sequence: CDR1 MDHEN, CDR2 SYDVKM. CDR3 in DNA: TGTGCCAGCAGCTACGATGTCCTGGGCCTCACCGGTGGGGCCAACGTCCTGACTTTC. It yields the protein CASSYDVLGLTGGANVLTF.

The chain is built from TRBV7-8 and TRBJ2-1; 7 nucleotides line up with TRBD1. This CDR3 contains 15 residues. V was pared by 5 bases and J by 0 bases, with 4 bases of the junction left unmatched. The germline V gene encodes CDR1 SGHVS and CDR2 FQNEAQ. The DNA of the CDR3 is TGTGCCAGCAGCGTGGGACAGACCTCCTACAATGAGCAGTTCTTC. Translating gives CASSVGQTSYNEQFF.

The chain uses TRBV4-1 and TRBJ2-3, with 7 bases matching TRBD2. The ends lost 1 base at V and 0 bases at J; junction bases unmatched: 4. Per the germline V gene, CDR1 is MGHRA and CDR2 is YSYEKL. This CDR3 has 16 residues. The chain's CDR3 is CASSQVASGSTDTQYF. The CDR3 DNA reads TGCGCCAGCAGCCAAGTGGCTAGCGGAAGCACAGATACGCAGTATTTT.

The chain recombines TRBV6-1 with TRBJ2-7, with D hard to call. The CDR3 totals 14 residues. The V end lost 3 bases, the J end lost 0 bases, and 9 bases lay between the germline ends. Germline assignment: CDR1 MNHNS and CDR2 SASEGT. The CDR3: CASSEALSSYEQYF. The CDR3 coding sequence is TGTGCCAGCAGTGAGGCCTTAAGCTCCTACGAGCAGTACTTC.

V and J are TRBV7-2 and TRBJ2-1, with TRBD2 identical over 7 bases. V was pared by 0 bases and J by 10 bases, with 6 bases of the junction left unmatched. CDR1 SGHTA and CDR2 FQGNSA come from the germline V gene. The CDR3 extends over 14 amino acids. The CDR3 region is CASSLAGGPQEQFF. The CDR3 nucleotides read TGTGCCAGCAGCTTAGCGGGAGGGCCGCAAGAGCAGTTCTTC.

The chain carries TRBV24-1 and TRBJ2-5; TRBD2 aligns across 8 bases. Germline CDR1 KGHDR, CDR2 SFDVKD. The CDR3 runs 16 residues. V lost 3 bases to trimming and J lost 5 bases; unmatched junction nucleotides: 10. The CDR3 loop is CATSDLGLGSGETQYF. As DNA, the CDR3 is TGTGCCACCAGTGATCTGGGACTAGGGAGTGGGGAGACCCAGTACTTC.

The rearrangement joins TRBV27 to TRBJ2-5; D may be TRBD1 (5 bases). Trimming took off 5 bases at V and 0 bases at J, with 19 bases between the two ends. The CDR3 covers 17 residues. Germline V lookup: CDR1 MNHEY, CDR2 SMNVEV (reference sequence). CDR3 sequence reads: CASSANLGQRDQETQYF. CDR3 in DNA: TGTGCCAGCAGTGCAAACTTGGGGCAGAGAGACCAAGAGACCCAGTACTTC.

This chain uses TRBV2 with TRBJ2-1; weak D call: TRBD1 (5 bases). Germline V lookup: CDR1 SNHLY, CDR2 FYNNEI. The CDR3 runs 15 residues. Between the trimmed V and J ends, which lost 5 bases and 0 bases, there was a span of 11 bases. The CDR3 DNA reads TGTGCCAGCAGTCGTGACAGTTCCTCCTACAATGAGCAGTTCTTC. Residues: CASSRDSSSYNEQFF. The variable domain in full, with the rest retrieved from reference TRBV2 and TRBJ2-1, is EPEVTQTPSHQVTQMGQEVILRCVPISNHLYFYWYRQILGQKVEFLVSFYNNEISEKSEIFDDQFSVERPDGSNFTLKIRSTKLEDSAMYFCASSRDSSSYNEQFFGPGTRLTVL.

This rearrangement joins TRBV5-4 to TRBJ1-1, with 8 positions matching TRBD1. Germline assignment: CDR1 SGHNT and CDR2 YYREEE (reference sequence). This CDR3 comprises 13 residues. J was trimmed by 8 bases and V by 7 bases; bases with no gene match: 10. CDR3 sequence reads: CASGQTGEEEAFF. CDR3 sequence (DNA): TGTGCCAGCGGACAGACAGGGGAGGAAGAAGCTTTCTTT.

The count of this clone is one. Germline and junction disagree at one end, which may indicate a read error. The genes are TRBV6-5 and TRBJ2-4; 9 nucleotides agree with TRBD2. CDR1 is MNHEY and CDR2 is SVGAGI in the germline V gene. This CDR3 contains 14 residues. The CDR3 sequence: CASSNSRGGNIQYF. The CDR3 nucleotides are TGTGCCAGCAGTAACTCGCGGGGGGGGAACATTCAGTACTTC.

This chain joins TRBV5-4 and TRBJ2-1; D is perhaps TRBD2 (6 bases). CDR3 length: 14 amino acids. Trimming cost V 2 bases and J 9 bases, with 15 bases left between them. Looked up from germline, CDR1 is SGHNT and CDR2 is YYREEE (reference sequence). CDR3 DNA sequence: TGTGCCAGCAGCTTCAATCGGGAGCGTGGTGAGCAGTTCTTC. It specifies CASSFNRERGEQFF.

This chain connects TRBV28 to TRBJ2-2; D gene ambiguous. This CDR3 contains 14 residues. The V gene lost 2 bases and the J gene lost 3 bases, with 7 bases spanning the gap. The germline V gene encodes CDR1 MDHEN and CDR2 SYDVKM. As DNA, the CDR3 is TGTGCCAGCAGTTTACCCCGAGACACCGGGGAGCTGTTTTTT. Its translation: CASSLPRDTGELFF.

V and J are TRBV5-8 and TRBJ1-1, with D possibly being TRBD1 (5 bases). Germline values: CDR1 SGHTS, CDR2 YDEGEE. V was trimmed by 4 bases and J by 3 bases, leaving 16 bases between them. The CDR3 covers 15 residues. Here the CDR3 reads CASSRLVPRDTEAFF. DNA of the CDR3: TGTGCCAGCAGCCGACTAGTACCCAGGGACACTGAAGCTTTCTTT.